These 30 T cell receptor beta chains came from one sample sequenced in a study of blood T cell repertoires in COVID-19. TCRdb's table, derived via immunoSEQ multiplex PCR, lists solely in-frame clones and lacks some. The repertoire holds about 77,000 clones, roughly 80% seen once, with under 5.5% in the top ten. Sequencing was carried out using peripheral blood. Source of these receptors: a woman in her seventies with acute or convalescent COVID-19.

This rearrangement joins TRBV11-3 to TRBJ1-1, with unresolved D. This CDR3 region has 16 residues. Germline CDR1 and CDR2: SGHNT and YENEEA. V lost 5 bases to trimming and J lost 0 bases, with 16 bases between them. In DNA, the CDR3 is TGTGCCAGCAGCGACGAACGGGGATATTTGAACACTGAAGCTTTCTTT. Translation: CASSDERGYLNTEAFF.

The chain has TRBV10-1 and TRBJ2-3; D unresolved. CDR1 is WNHNN and CDR2 is SYGVQD in the germline V gene (reference sequence). This CDR3 has 16 residues. The V gene lost 1 base and the J gene lost 0 bases, with 11 bases spanning the gap. CDR3 sequence (DNA): TGCGCCAGCAGTGAGTGGGCAAAACCTAGCACAGATACGCAGTATTTT. Translating gives CASSEWAKPSTDTQYF.

The chain recombines TRBV18 with TRBJ1-1; 7 bases fit TRBD1. Unmatched junction bases numbered 4, after V lost 6 bases and J lost 0 bases. The CDR3 loop spans 14 amino acids. CDR1 is KGHSH and CDR2 is LQKENI in the germline V gene. Here the CDR3 reads CASSRDRLNTEAFF. CDR3 DNA sequence: TGTGCCAGCTCGCGGGACAGATTGAACACTGAAGCTTTCTTT. The whole variable domain, remainder taken from reference TRBV18 and TRBJ1-1, is NAGVMQNPRHLVRRRGQEARLRCSPMKGHSHVYWYRQLPEEGLKFMVYLQKENIIDESGMPKERFSAEFPKEGPSILRIQQVVRGDSAAYFCASSRDRLNTEAFFGQGTRLTVV.

The J gene is TRBJ2-5, the V gene TRBV12-3 or TRBV12-4; D is unclear. This CDR3 spans 13 amino acids. Trimming cost V 4 bases and J 3 bases, with 9 bases left between them. The CDR3 nucleotides read TGTGCCAGCAGTTGGTCAGAAGAAGAGACCCAGTACTTC. Translation gives CASSWSEEETQYF.

This chain joins TRBV6-2 or TRBV6-3 and TRBJ2-7; 9 positions match TRBD2. This CDR3 has 17 residues. Germline CDR1 is MNHEY and CDR2 is SVGEGT. V was clipped by 5 bases and J by 5 bases; unmatched bases: 16. The CDR3 DNA reads as TGTGCCAGCAGTCAACTCCCGGATAGCGGGGGATCCCACGAGCAGTACTTC. This codes for CASSQLPDSGGSHEQYF.

This clone was counted between two and nine times. This chain links TRBV6-6 with TRBJ1-1, with D tentatively TRBD1 (5 bases). Trimming took 2 bases from V and 8 from J, leaving 9 bases between them. CDR1 and CDR2 (germline): MNHNY, SVGAGI (reference sequence). The CDR3 contains 12 residues. The CDR3 loop reads CASSYGNREAFF. CDR3 nucleotide sequence: TGTGCCAGCAGTTACGGAAACAGGGAAGCTTTCTTT.

The table lists this clone with a few counts. The rearrangement joins TRBV2 to TRBJ2-5, with 7 bases lining up with TRBD2. In germline, CDR1 is SNHLY, CDR2 FYNNEI. The ends lost 4 bases at V and 7 bases at J; junction bases unmatched: 9. The CDR3 loop spans 14 amino acids. The CDR3 sequence: CASSVMAGEGTQYF. CDR3 nucleotide sequence: TGTGCCAGCAGTGTGATGGCGGGGGAAGGGACCCAGTACTTC.

The rearrangement uses TRBV5-1 and TRBJ1-5; D remains unclear. The CDR3 has 16 amino acids. The ends were cut back, 0 bases at V and 7 bases at J, with 17 bases in the middle. The germline gives CDR1 SGHRS, CDR2 YFSETQ. Here the CDR3 DNA reads TGCGCCAGCAGCTTGGCCCCCTTGGACTTAGGACAGCCCCAGCATTTT. The encoded protein is CASSLAPLDLGQPQHF.

A single count supports this clone. This chain uses TRBV3-1 (or the pseudogene TRBV3-2) with TRBJ2-4, with 8 bases lining up with TRBD2. The CDR3 has 17 residues. Germline CDR1 reads LGHDT; CDR2 reads YNNKEL (reference sequence). Germline trimming cut 0 bases from V and 3 bases from J; bases unmatched to any gene: 7. Here the CDR3 DNA reads TGTGCCAGCAGCCAAGATCGGGGGGGGGCGGACAAAAACATTCAGTACTTC. Encoded protein: CASSQDRGGADKNIQYF.

This clone was picked up a small number of times. V is TRBV27 and J is TRBJ2-1; TRBD1 might be the D (6 bases). Germline lookup yields CDR1 MNHEY and CDR2 SMNVEV (reference sequence). The CDR3 contains 14 residues. Trimming removed 3 bases from V and 4 bases from J, with 10 bases in between. DNA of the CDR3: TGTGCCAGCAGTTTGGGACACCTATACAATGAGCAGTTCTTC. Translating it yields CASSLGHLYNEQFF.

The chain links TRBV19 to TRBJ2-5; 7 nucleotides line up with TRBD1. The CDR3 covers 15 residues. Trimming removed 5 bases from V and 7 bases from J; junction bases left unmatched: 13. Germline CDR1 and CDR2: LNHDA and SQIVND (reference sequence). The CDR3 nucleotides are TGTGCCAGTAGTGCCACCACAGGGGCCGCGCGGACCCAGTACTTC. Its translation: CASSATTGAARTQYF.

There are a few counts of this clone. This chain connects TRBV18 to TRBJ1-1; the match to TRBD1 covers 8 bases. Germline V CDR1 and CDR2: KGHSH, LQKENI. The CDR3 runs 13 residues. The trim removed 3 bases at V and 3 bases at J, leaving 0 bases unmatched. CDR3 residues: CASSPDRDTEAFF. The DNA for the CDR3 is TGTGCCAGCTCACCGGACAGGGACACTGAAGCTTTCTTT.

A few counts support this clone. The chain employs TRBV7-2 and TRBJ2-6, with 8 nucleotides matching TRBD1. The CDR3 length is 15 residues. The ends lost 11 bases at V and 1 base at J; junction bases unmatched: 7. CDR1 and CDR2 from the germline V gene are SGHTA and FQGNSA. The CDR3 spells CARGTGGSGANVLTF. Written as DNA, the CDR3 is TGTGCCCGTGGCACAGGGGGTTCTGGGGCCAACGTCCTGACTTTC.

This clone occurred once. This chain uses TRBV7-2 with TRBJ2-5; 10 nucleotides agree with TRBD2. The ends lost 1 base at V and 4 bases at J; junction bases unmatched: 12. Germline CDR1 SGHTA, CDR2 FQGNSA. This CDR3 comprises 18 residues. The CDR3 sequence is CASSLEPRTSGLRETQYF. The CDR3 DNA is TGTGCCAGCAGCTTAGAACCCCGGACTAGCGGACTTAGAGAGACCCAGTACTTC.

The chain couples TRBV7-9 to TRBJ2-7; D call uncertain. The ends were cut back, 1 base at V and 4 bases at J, with 5 bases in the middle. CDR3 length: 12 amino acids. The germline V gene encodes CDR1 SEHNR and CDR2 FQNEAQ (reference sequence). The CDR3 region has the DNA TGTGCCAGCAGCTTAGTTCTATACGAGCAGTACTTC. As protein: CASSLVLYEQYF.

The rearrangement links TRBV5-4 to TRBJ1-6; D gene ambiguous. The V gene's germline CDR1 is SGHNT and CDR2 YYREEE (reference sequence). With 0 bases removed from V and 8 bases from J, the gap between germline ends came to 12 bases. This CDR3 is built from 15 residues. CDR3 sequence (DNA): TGTGCCAGCAGCTTGGTAAAGGAGCTTCATTCACCCCTCCACTTT. This translates into CASSLVKELHSPLHF.

J is TRBJ1-4 and V is TRBV25-1; 11 bases are a match to TRBD1. The CDR3 is 15 residues long. Germline CDR1 and CDR2: MGHDK and SYGVNS. Trimming cost V 2 bases and J 7 bases; bases outside gene matches: 3. The CDR3, as DNA: TGTGCCAGCAGTGAAATAGGGACAGGGGGTGAAAAACTGTTTTTT. Translation: CASSEIGTGGEKLFF.

The chain combines TRBV23-1 with TRBJ1-1; D unclear. TRBV23-1 is assigned to the ORF class and has an uncertain function. V was shortened by 6 bases and J by 8 bases, with 10 bases between the two germline ends. CDR3 length equals 11 residues. The CDR3 sequence is CASRIRMEAFF. CDR3 DNA: TGCGCCAGCAGAATTAGAATGGAAGCTTTCTTT.

This sequence joins TRBV9 and TRBJ2-3; 8 positions agree with TRBD2. This CDR3 comprises 13 residues. Germline V gene lookup returns CDR1 SGDLS and CDR2 YYNGEE. The V and J ends lost 4 bases and 6 bases, in that order; junction bases with no gene match: 4. In DNA, the CDR3 is TGTGCCAGCAGCCGGGGGGGCTGGGATACGCAGTATTTT. Protein sequence: CASSRGGWDTQYF.

The chain employs TRBV7-9 and TRBJ2-3; 8 nucleotides line up with TRBD1. The CDR3 is made up of 15 amino acids. Germline loops: CDR1 SEHNR, CDR2 FQNEAQ (reference sequence). The V and J ends lost 1 base and 5 bases, in that order; junction bases with no gene match: 5. The CDR3 coding sequence is TGTGCCAGCAGCTTAGGGGGACAGGTTGGAGATACGCAGTATTTT. It specifies CASSLGGQVGDTQYF.

This chain uses TRBV6-1 with TRBJ1-5, with D perhaps matching TRBD1 (5 bases). Trimming removed 3 bases from V and 0 bases from J, with 9 bases in between. The CDR3 sequence is 15 residues long. Germline CDR1 and CDR2: MNHNS and SASEGT. CDR3 region: CASSDGTLSNQPQHF. CDR3 bases: TGTGCCAGCAGTGATGGGACTCTTAGCAATCAGCCCCAGCATTTT.

Written as DNA, the CDR3 is TGTGCCAGTAGACAGCTTGCCGGGACTAGCGGGGGATCCGGGGAGCTGTTTTTT. It encodes CASRQLAGTSGGSGELFF. The chain links TRBV19 to TRBJ2-2, with 14 nucleotides matching TRBD2. The CDR3 has 18 residues. From germline, CDR1 is LNHDA and CDR2 SQIVND (reference sequence). The J segment lost 6 bases and the V segment lost 6 bases, leaving 12 bases of the junction unmatched.

The chain uses TRBV19 and TRBJ2-6; a possible D gene is TRBD1 (5 bases). The germline CDR1 and CDR2 sequences are LNHDA and SQIVND (reference sequence). The CDR3 has 20 residues. V was clipped by 5 bases and J by 0 bases, with 23 bases between them. CDR3 coding DNA: TGTGCCAGTAGTGTCCCCTTGACAGAAAGTCCCTTCTCTGGGGCCAACGTCCTGACTTTC. Amino acid sequence: CASSVPLTESPFSGANVLTF.

This clone was counted between two and nine times. CDR3 amino acids: CASSPTPVEGYTF. The DNA for the CDR3 is TGTGCCAGCAGCCCGACACCTGTAGAAGGCTACACCTTC. The genes are TRBV6-2 or TRBV6-3 and TRBJ1-2; D unclear. The CDR3 is 13 amino acids. The germline V and J ends were trimmed by 6 bases and 8 bases, with 16 bases remaining between them. The germline V gene has CDR1 MNHEY and CDR2 SVGEGT.

The genes are TRBV27 and TRBJ2-5, with 7 bases lining up with TRBD1. Germline assignment: CDR1 MNHEY and CDR2 SMNVEV (reference sequence). Trimming at V came to 5 bases and at J to 5 bases, leaving 11 bases not matched to a gene. The CDR3 is 15 residues long. For the CDR3, the DNA is TGTGCCAGCAGTCCCAGACAGGGCCCTAGGGAGACCCAGTACTTC. It translates to CASSPRQGPRETQYF.

The chain has TRBV9 and TRBJ2-1; D is possibly TRBD1 (5 bases). CDR1 and CDR2 from the germline V gene are SGDLS and YYNGEE. Trimming removed 4 bases at V and 10 bases at J, with 18 bases between. CDR3 length: 14 residues. The DNA for the CDR3 is TGTGCCAGCAGCCCCAGGGAACGGATGAACGAGCAGTTCTTC. Encoded protein: CASSPRERMNEQFF. The whole variable domain, filled in from reference TRBV9 and TRBJ2-1, reads DSGVTQTPKHLITATGQRVTLRCSPRSGDLSVYWYQQSLDQGLQFLIQYYNGEERAKGNILERFSAQQFPDLHSELNLSSLELGDSALYFCASSPRERMNEQFFGPGTRLTVL.

The rearrangement uses TRBV9 and TRBJ2-1, with D perhaps matching TRBD2 (5 bases). The CDR3 sequence is 15 residues long. Germline CDR1 is SGDLS and CDR2 is YYNGEE. Deletions cut 0 bases from V and 6 bases from J, with 13 bases between. The CDR3 region has the DNA TGTGCCAGCAGCGTAGTAGGTATGAGCGGCAATGAGCAGTTCTTC. Amino acids: CASSVVGMSGNEQFF.

The genes are TRBV10-3 and TRBJ1-5; D not resolved. The CDR3 is made up of 17 amino acids. Trimming removed 0 bases at V and 0 bases at J, with 12 bases between. The germline CDR1 and CDR2 sequences are ENHRY and SYGVKD. The CDR3, as DNA: TGTGCCATCAGTGAGTCTTCCGTCGGGGTTAGCAATCAGCCCCAGCATTTT. It is translated as CAISESSVGVSNQPQHF.

This clone was observed a few times. The same CDR3 can be traced to other DNA sequences in this sample. The chain joins TRBV20-1 to TRBJ1-2; D ambiguous. V was shortened by 4 bases and J by 8 bases, with 8 bases between the two germline ends. CDR1 and CDR2 from the germline V gene are DFQATT and SNEGSKA (reference sequence). CDR3 length: 10 residues. CDR3 sequence reads: CSATRNGYTF. The CDR3 DNA reads as TGCAGTGCTACTAGGAACGGCTACACCTTC.

The chain carries TRBV6-5 and TRBJ1-4, with 7 bases matching TRBD1. Germline trimming cut 8 bases from V and 0 bases from J; bases unmatched to any gene: 6. Germline CDR1 and CDR2: MNHEY and SVGAGI. This CDR3 has 15 amino acids. The CDR3 loop is CASGRQGPTNEKLFF. The DNA of the CDR3 is TGTGCCAGCGGAAGACAGGGTCCAACTAATGAAAAACTGTTTTTT.